This T cell receptor beta chain was recovered during a study of PD-1 blockade in classical Hodgkin lymphoma. Study-wide points: It was CD4+ TCR diversity, not CD8+, that rose significantly by C4D1. Newly diagnosed patients had baseline TCR diversity that was reportedly lower than that of healthy donors.

Time point here: cycle 4 day 1 (C4D1), after five to seven weeks of nivolumab. Every one of the patients relapsed after autologous stem cell transplantation (brentuximab vedotin exposure was variable). The method was immunoSEQ multiplex PCR; TCRdb's version includes in-frame clones alone and lacks a portion of them. The repertoire holds more than 95,000 clones, with over 85% as singletons. Per germline, CDR1 SGHRS and CDR2 YFSETQ. The V and J ends lost 0 bases and 4 bases, in that order; junction bases with no gene match: 3. The CDR3 sequence is 14 residues long. Note on this clone: Antigen specificity is unknown.

The chain joins TRBV5-1 to TRBJ2-7, with 8 bases matching TRBD1. This material consisted of peripheral blood mononuclear cells (PBMCs), taken before the fourth cycle of nivolumab. This sequence originates from a human donor with classical Hodgkin lymphoma. This CDR3 reads CASSLAGGMYEQYF. CDR3 coding DNA: TGCGCCAGCAGCTTGGCAGGGGGCATGTACGAGCAGTACTTC.